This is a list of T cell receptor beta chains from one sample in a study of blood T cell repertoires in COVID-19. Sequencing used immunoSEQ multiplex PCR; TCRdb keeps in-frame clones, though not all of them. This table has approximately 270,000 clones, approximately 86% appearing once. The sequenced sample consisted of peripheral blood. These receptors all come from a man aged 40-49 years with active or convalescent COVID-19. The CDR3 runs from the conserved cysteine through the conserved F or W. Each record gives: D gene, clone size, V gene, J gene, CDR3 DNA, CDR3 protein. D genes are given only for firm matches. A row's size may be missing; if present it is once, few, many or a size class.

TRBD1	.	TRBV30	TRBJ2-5	TGTGCCTGGAGTTCAGGACAGGGCGTGGTAGGAGAGACCCAGTACTTC	CAWSSGQGVVGETQYF
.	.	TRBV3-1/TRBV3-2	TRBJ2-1	TGTGCCAGCAGCCAAGATACATTCCACAATGAGCAGTTCTTC	CASSQDTFHNEQFF
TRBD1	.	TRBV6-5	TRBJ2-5	TGTGCCAGCACCCCGCAGGGGGTTCAGGAGACCCAGTACTTC	CASTPQGVQETQYF
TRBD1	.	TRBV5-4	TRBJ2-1	TGTGCCAGCAGCTCCGGACAGGGTTACAATGAGCAGTTCTTC	CASSSGQGYNEQFF
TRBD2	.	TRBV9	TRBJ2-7	TGTGCCAGCAGCGTCCGTAGCGGGAGTGGCAACGAGCAGTACTTC	CASSVRSGSGNEQYF
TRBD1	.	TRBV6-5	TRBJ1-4	TGTGCCAGTTTACCGGGACAGGGGAATGAAAAACTGTTTTTT	CASLPGQGNEKLFF
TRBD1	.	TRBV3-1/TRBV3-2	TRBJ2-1	TGTGCCAGCAGCCGCGACAGGGTCTCCTACAATGAGCAGTTCTTC	CASSRDRVSYNEQFF
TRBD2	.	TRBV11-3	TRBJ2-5	TGTGCCAGCAGCCTCCGACTAGCGGGAGAGACCCAGTACTTC	CASSLRLAGETQYF
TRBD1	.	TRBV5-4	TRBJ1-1	TGTGCCAGCAGCCTCCAGGGGGCACTCGGAGCTTTCTTT	CASSLQGALGAFF
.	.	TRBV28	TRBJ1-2	TGTGCCAGCAGTTTTAAGAGGGATGGCTACACCTTC	CASSFKRDGYTF
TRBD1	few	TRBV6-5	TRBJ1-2	TGTGCCAGCAGCTGGACAGGGAGTGGCTACACCTTC	CASSWTGSGYTF
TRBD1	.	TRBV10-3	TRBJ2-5	TGTGCCATCAGTAACTGGGAAGGGACAGGGGATGAGACCCAGTACTTC	CAISNWEGTGDETQYF
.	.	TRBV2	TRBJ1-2	TGTGCCAGCAGCGTCGACAACCCCAAGGACTATGGCTACACCTTC	CASSVDNPKDYGYTF
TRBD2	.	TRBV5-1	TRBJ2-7	TGCGCCAGCAGCGCGGGACTAGCGGGAGCCGAGCAGTACTTC	CASSAGLAGAEQYF
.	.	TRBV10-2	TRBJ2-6	TGCGCCAGCAGTGACCCGGACACAGGGGCCAACGTCCTGACTTTC	CASSDPDTGANVLTF
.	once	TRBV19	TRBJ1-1	TGTGCCAGTAGTGAATGGCAGGGAAATACTGAAGCTTTCTTT	CASSEWQGNTEAFF
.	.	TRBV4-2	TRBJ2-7	TGTGCCAGCAGCCAAGAGAGTTCCCTCTACGAGCAGTACTTC	CASSQESSLYEQYF
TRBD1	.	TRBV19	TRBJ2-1	TGTGCCAGTAGTCCGGGACAGGGGGCCGGTGAGCAGTTCTTC	CASSPGQGAGEQFF
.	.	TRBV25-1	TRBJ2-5	TGTGCCAGCAGTGCCTACCAAGAGACCCAGTACTTC	CASSAYQETQYF
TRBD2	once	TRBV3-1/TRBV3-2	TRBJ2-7	TGTGCCAGCAGCCGAGGCGGGAGGAACTACGAGCAGTACTTC	CASSRGGRNYEQYF
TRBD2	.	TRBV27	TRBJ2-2	TGTGCCAGCAGTTTCGGGGGACTAGCGGGAGGCGGGGAGCTGTTTTTT	CASSFGGLAGGGELFF
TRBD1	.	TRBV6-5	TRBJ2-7	TGTGCCAGCCAACCGGGACAGACCTACGAGCAGTACTTC	CASQPGQTYEQYF
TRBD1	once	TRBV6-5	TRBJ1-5	TGTGCCACCTCGACAGGGGGGCACTATCAGCCCCAGCATTTT	CATSTGGHYQPQHF
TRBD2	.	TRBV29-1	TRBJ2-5	TGCAGCGTCATTCGCGGGAGAGAGACCCAGTACTTC	CSVIRGRETQYF
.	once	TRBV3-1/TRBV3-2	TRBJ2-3	TGTGCCAGCAGCCAGGGAGGACCTGGTAGCACAGATACGCAGTATTTT	CASSQGGPGSTDTQYF
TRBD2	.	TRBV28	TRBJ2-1	TGTGCCAGCAGCCCCGCGAAGCGGGGAGGTAACTCCTACAATGAGCAGTTCTTC	CASSPAKRGGNSYNEQFF
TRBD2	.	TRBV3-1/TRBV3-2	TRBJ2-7	TGTGCCAGCAGCCAACCCACAGGGGCGGGAGGGCCGAGTGAGCAGTACTTC	CASSQPTGAGGPSEQYF
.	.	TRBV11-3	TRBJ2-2	TGTGTCAGCAGCTTAGTTCCTTCGGGGGAGCTGTTTTTT	CVSSLVPSGELFF
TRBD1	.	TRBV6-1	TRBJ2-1	TGTGCCAGCAGTGAAGCGCTTTTGGTGGGACAGGGTGACAATGAGCAGTTCTTC	CASSEALLVGQGDNEQFF